These 19 T cell receptor beta chains originate from one sample sequenced in a study of T cell responses to AZD1222 COVID-19 vaccine. Repertoires were generated with immunoSEQ multiplex PCR, while TCRdb's copy carries only in-frame clones and drops some. Of 150,000 to 200,000 clones in the sample, 85% to 90% were seen once. The specimen comprised peripheral blood, sampled on day 0 of MenACWY control vaccination. These receptors originate from an adult in good health.

This chain links TRBV5-1 with TRBJ2-7, with no clear D. Germline V gene lookup returns CDR1 SGHRS and CDR2 YFSETQ. The CDR3 is 13 residues long. V lost 4 bases to trimming and J lost 5 bases, with 13 bases between them. CDR3 DNA: TGCGCCAGCAGCGCAGGTGGTACTGACGAGCAGTACTTC. Its protein is CASSAGGTDEQYF.

The V and J genes are TRBV5-4 and TRBJ2-7; D is uncertain. Germline lookup yields CDR1 SGHNT and CDR2 YYREEE (reference sequence). The germline V and J ends were trimmed by 0 bases and 2 bases, with 6 bases remaining between them. The CDR3 has 13 residues. The CDR3 DNA follows: TGTGCCAGCAGCTTGGACAGAGCCTACGAGCAGTACTTC. Protein: CASSLDRAYEQYF.

V is TRBV2 and J is TRBJ1-5; possible D gene TRBD1, 6 bases. The CDR3 has 15 residues. V shed 3 bases and J shed 0 bases, with 9 bases lying between them. Germline V lookup: CDR1 SNHLY, CDR2 FYNNEI. For the CDR3, the DNA is TGTGCCAGCAGTGACCAGGGGAATAGCAATCAGCCCCAGCATTTT. This codes for CASSDQGNSNQPQHF.

This chain joins TRBV30 and TRBJ1-3; no clear D. The germline V gene encodes CDR1 GTSNPN and CDR2 SVGIG (reference sequence). Trimming removed 4 bases at V and 1 base at J, with 11 bases between. The CDR3 is made up of 14 amino acids. CDR3 sequence: CAWTLVGSGNTIYF. The CDR3 region has the DNA TGTGCCTGGACCCTAGTAGGGTCTGGAAACACCATATATTTT.

This rearrangement joins TRBV5-1 to TRBJ1-1; D gene unclear. V shed 6 bases and J shed 1 base, with 10 bases lying between them. CDR3 length: 13 residues. Germline assignment: CDR1 SGHRS and CDR2 YFSETQ. The CDR3 DNA is TGCGCCAGCATCAACAGCCCGAACACTGAAGCTTTCTTT. Amino acid sequence: CASINSPNTEAFF.

The rearrangement links TRBV5-1 to TRBJ2-7; 11 nucleotides match TRBD1. Trimming at V came to 4 bases and at J to 6 bases, leaving 6 bases not matched to a gene. The CDR3 has 14 amino acids. Germline V gene sequence: CDR1 SGHRS, CDR2 YFSETQ. DNA for the CDR3: TGCGCCAGCAGCGCTGGGACAGGGGGATTCGAGCAGTACTTC. This sequence encodes CASSAGTGGFEQYF. Full variable domain (outside the CDR3, taken from reference TRBV5-1 and TRBJ2-7): KAGVTQTPRYLIKTRGQQVTLSCSPISGHRSVSWYQQTPGQGLQFLFEYFSETQRNKGNFPGRFSGRQFSNSRSEMNVSTLELGDSALYLCASSAGTGGFEQYFGPGTRLTVT.

CDR3: CATSDHWDSRETQYF. The CDR3 nucleotides are TGTGCCACCAGTGATCACTGGGACAGCCGAGAGACCCAGTACTTC. The chain has TRBV24-1 and TRBJ2-5; 7 nucleotides line up with TRBD1. CDR1 is KGHDR, CDR2 SFDVKD, per germline. The CDR3 runs to 15 residues. V lost 3 bases and J lost 4; bases outside the gene matches: 7.

The chain has TRBV28 and TRBJ2-7; 10 bases agree with TRBD1. The CDR3 sequence is 14 residues long. CDR1 and CDR2 (germline): MDHEN, SYDVKM. V was clipped by 3 bases and J by 7 bases; unmatched bases: 6. The CDR3, as DNA: TGTGCCAGCAGTTTCGCTCCGGGACAGGGGGAGCAGTACTTC. It yields the protein CASSFAPGQGEQYF.

The V gene is TRBV5-1, the J gene TRBJ2-1, with 8 bases lining up with TRBD2. Germline CDR1 SGHRS, CDR2 YFSETQ. J gave up 7 bases and V 1 base, and 4 bases lay outside the gene matches. The CDR3 is 14 residues long. The chain's CDR3 is CASSLPGGVNEQFF. The CDR3 DNA reads as TGCGCCAGCAGCTTGCCCGGGGGGGTGAATGAGCAGTTCTTC.

V gene TRBV19 combines with J gene TRBJ1-2; D uncertain. The CDR3 is made up of 15 amino acids. V was shortened by 5 bases and J by 1 base, with 14 bases between the two germline ends. CDR1 and CDR2 (germline): LNHDA, SQIVND (reference sequence). CDR3 sequence: CASSDLSYGNYGYTF. CDR3 bases: TGTGCCAGTAGTGATCTAAGCTATGGTAACTATGGCTACACCTTC.

This clone was counted between two and nine times. This chain joins TRBV4-2 and TRBJ1-2, with TRBD1 as a possible D gene (6 bases). The length of the CDR3 is 14 residues. CDR1 and CDR2 from the germline V gene are LGHNA and YNFKEQ. V lost 0 bases to trimming and J lost 3 bases, with 8 bases between them. For the CDR3, the DNA is TGTGCCAGCAGCCAAGACCACAGGGACTATGGCTACACCTTC. As protein: CASSQDHRDYGYTF.

The V and J genes are TRBV11-2 and TRBJ2-7, with TRBD1 identical over 7 bases. Germline CDR1 and CDR2: SGHAT and FQNNGV. This CDR3 has 15 amino acids. V lost 5 bases to trimming and J lost 2 bases; unmatched junction nucleotides: 9. The DNA for the CDR3 is TGTGCCAGCAGCCCGAGGCGGACAGGAGCCTACGAGCAGTACTTC. It encodes CASSPRRTGAYEQYF.

The CDR3 sequence: CAIKGAPYGYTF. In DNA form, the CDR3 reads TGTGCCATTAAGGGGGCCCCCTATGGCTACACCTTC. V and J are TRBV10-3 and TRBJ1-2, with TRBD1 identical over 7 bases. CDR1 ENHRY and CDR2 SYGVKD come from the germline V gene. This CDR3 has 12 amino acids. The V and J ends lost 9 bases and 4 bases, in that order; junction bases with no gene match: 5.

The chain joins TRBV5-1 to TRBJ1-4; D may be TRBD1 (6 bases). The CDR3 spans 14 residues. V was cut by 3 bases and J by 5 bases, with 11 bases left in between. Germline CDR1 and CDR2: SGHRS and YFSETQ. This chain's CDR3 is CASSYRVGNEKLFF. As DNA, the CDR3 is TGCGCCAGCAGCTACAGGGTGGGAAATGAAAAACTGTTTTTT.

The chain couples TRBV14 to TRBJ2-2; TRBD1 is a possible D gene (6 bases). The length of the CDR3 is 17 residues. Germline assignment: CDR1 SGHDN and CDR2 FVKESK. Trimming left V 2 bases short and J 6 bases short, with 19 bases between. CDR3 protein: CASSQPGVGASAGELFF. In DNA, the CDR3 is TGTGCCAGCAGCCAACCCGGGGTGGGGGCGAGCGCCGGGGAGCTGTTTTTT.

The chain uses TRBV6-2 or TRBV6-3 and TRBJ2-7; TRBD1 agrees at 7 bases. The length of the CDR3 is 14 residues. Germline V CDR1 and CDR2: MNHEY, SVGEGT. The V segment lost 5 bases and the J segment 4 bases; nucleotides outside the gene matches: 8. The CDR3, as DNA: TGTGCCAGCAGTGCCTCTGAGACAGGGTACGAGCAGTACTTC. This encodes CASSASETGYEQYF.

The rearrangement joins TRBV5-5 to TRBJ1-2, with 9 bases identical to TRBD1. CDR3 length: 17 amino acids. Germline assignment: CDR1 SGHKS and CDR2 YYEKEE (reference sequence). V gave up 3 bases and J gave up 6 bases; unmatched junction bases: 15. CDR3 nucleotides: TGTGCCAGCAGCTCGACCCCGACAGGGGGTTTGAGGGATGGCTACACCTTC. This gives the protein CASSSTPTGGLRDGYTF.

The J gene is TRBJ2-3, the V gene TRBV28; possibly TRBD2 for D (7 bases). Germline CDR1 is MDHEN and CDR2 is SYDVKM. The CDR3 is 12 amino acids. The CDR3 DNA follows: TGTGCTGGGGGGGGCCCCGGAATCCCGCAGTATTTT. Translated: CAGGGPGIPQYF. The full variable domain, its missing parts supplied by reference TRBV28 and TRBJ2-3, is DVKVTQSSRYLVKRTGEKVFLECVQDMDHENMFWYRQDPGLGLRLIYFSYDVKMKEKGDIPEGYSVSREKKERFSLILESASTNQTSMYLCAGGGPGIPQYFGPGTRLTVL.

The genes are TRBV14 and TRBJ2-7, with 9 bases fitting TRBD1. The trim removed 4 bases at V and 6 bases at J, leaving 7 bases unmatched. From germline, CDR1 is SGHDN and CDR2 FVKESK. The CDR3 sequence is 14 residues long. The CDR3 here is CASSLMGQGAEQYF. CDR3 nucleotides: TGTGCCAGCAGCCTCATGGGACAGGGAGCCGAGCAGTACTTC.